Each of the 14 T cell receptor beta chains below was sequenced from the same sample in a study of OX40 agonist ivuxolimab in advanced cancers. Using immunoSEQ multiplex PCR, the repertoire was profiled, and TCRdb retains in-frame clones only, with some absent. The repertoire holds tens of thousands of clones, with 83% as singletons. The specimen comprised CD4+ or CD8+ T cells sorted from blood, sampled in a trial of the OX40 agonist ivuxolimab. The source is an adult with an advanced solid tumor such as melanoma, head and neck, liver or kidney cancer.

The chain carries TRBV19 and TRBJ2-3; TRBD1 agrees at 7 bases. The CDR3 is 17 amino acids. The ends lost 6 bases at V and 2 bases at J; junction bases unmatched: 14. CDR1 and CDR2 from the germline V gene are LNHDA and SQIVND (reference sequence). The CDR3 bases are TGTGCCAGTAGCCTCTCGGTAGGGACAGACTACACAGATACGCAGTATTTT. It translates to CASSLSVGTDYTDTQYF.

The chain couples TRBV11-1 to TRBJ1-6; 9 bases fit TRBD1. The CDR3 covers 15 residues. Germline CDR1 reads SGHAT; CDR2 reads FQDESV (reference sequence). V lost 3 bases to trimming and J lost 7 bases; unmatched junction nucleotides: 4. The CDR3 spells CASSFGDRENSPLHF. In DNA form, the CDR3 reads TGTGCCAGCAGCTTCGGGGACAGGGAGAATTCACCCCTCCACTTT.

The chain recombines TRBV10-3 with TRBJ2-7; TRBD2 aligns across 10 bases. V lost 6 bases to trimming and J lost 3 bases; unmatched junction nucleotides: 5. Germline-derived CDR1 and CDR2 are ENHRY and SYGVKD. CDR3 length: 14 amino acids. CDR3 protein: CAISLAGADYEQYF. CDR3 nucleotides: TGTGCCATCAGCCTAGCGGGGGCCGACTACGAGCAGTACTTC.

This chain connects TRBV18 to TRBJ1-5; D perhaps matches TRBD1 (5 bases). CDR1 is KGHSH, CDR2 LQKENI, per germline. Trimming removed 3 bases at V and 1 base at J, with 10 bases between. This CDR3 region has 15 residues. In nucleotides, the CDR3 is TGTGCCAGCTCACCCGCACAGGCGAGCAATCAGCCCCAGCATTTT. This codes for CASSPAQASNQPQHF.

This clone was seen a handful of times. The rearrangement joins TRBV28 to TRBJ2-2; D remains ambiguous. V was shortened by 5 bases and J by 0 bases, with 19 bases between the two germline ends. The germline gives CDR1 MDHEN, CDR2 SYDVKM. The length of the CDR3 is 18 residues. DNA for the CDR3: TGTGCCAGCAGTCCGGCCCTCGGGCAGGCGACGAACACCGGGGAGCTGTTTTTT. Translating it yields CASSPALGQATNTGELFF.

Only one count was recorded for this clone. The rearrangement joins TRBV4-2 to TRBJ1-5, with TRBD1 identical over 9 bases. The CDR3 spans 15 residues. Trimming removed 6 bases from V and 4 bases from J; junction bases left unmatched: 7. From germline, CDR1 is LGHNA and CDR2 YNFKEQ. The CDR3 DNA reads as TGTGCCAGCAGTCCCGGACAGGGGCCAAATCAGCCCCAGCATTTT. Translated: CASSPGQGPNQPQHF.

The genes are TRBV28 and TRBJ2-1; 8 nucleotides line up with TRBD2. V was clipped by 5 bases and J by 0 bases; unmatched bases: 3. The CDR3 length is 15 residues. CDR1 and CDR2 from the germline V gene are MDHEN and SYDVKM. CDR3: CASSPGGASYNEQFF. For the CDR3, the DNA is TGTGCCAGCAGTCCCGGGGGGGCCTCCTACAATGAGCAGTTCTTC.

The gene calls are TRBV7-9 and TRBJ2-3; maybe TRBD1 (6 bases). Germline CDR1 is SEHNR and CDR2 is FQNEAQ (reference sequence). The length of the CDR3 is 16 residues. Trimming took 5 bases from V and 0 from J, leaving 15 bases between them. CDR3 in DNA: TGTGCCAGCAGCCTGAGGACAGTCTCTAGCACAGATACGCAGTATTTT. Its translation: CASSLRTVSSTDTQYF.

V and J are TRBV9 and TRBJ2-3; unclear D gene. Germline assignment: CDR1 SGDLS and CDR2 YYNGEE. The V gene lost 3 bases and the J gene lost 5 bases, with 10 bases spanning the gap. This CDR3 region has 13 residues. The CDR3 loop reads CASSARHLDTQYF. For the CDR3, the DNA is TGTGCCAGCAGCGCACGACACCTAGATACGCAGTATTTT.

V and J are TRBV10-3 and TRBJ2-7, with D perhaps matching TRBD1 or TRBD2 (5 bases each). Germline lookup yields CDR1 ENHRY and CDR2 SYGVKD. Trimming took off 4 bases at V and 7 bases at J, with 23 bases between the two ends. The length of the CDR3 is 16 residues. CDR3 sequence reads: CAISGRRGVGMSEQYF. The DNA of the CDR3 is TGTGCCATCAGTGGCCGCCGAGGGGTTGGGATGTCTGAGCAGTACTTC.

In its sample, this clone was seen a few times. V and J are TRBV4-2 and TRBJ2-7; 12 nucleotides match TRBD2. The germline V gene encodes CDR1 LGHNA and CDR2 YNFKEQ. CDR3 length: 14 residues. With 8 bases clipped from V and 6 bases from J, the junction kept 8 bases outside the gene matches. The CDR3: CASPGLAGSPEQYF. In DNA, the CDR3 is TGTGCCAGCCCTGGACTAGCGGGATCCCCCGAGCAGTACTTC.

V gene TRBV5-6 combines with J gene TRBJ2-2, with 7 bases matching TRBD1. The CDR3 is 15 residues long. V was pared by 3 bases and J by 4 bases, with 6 bases of the junction left unmatched. Germline lookup yields CDR1 SGHDT and CDR2 YYEEEE. CDR3 in DNA: TGTGCCAGCAGCTACCGGGACAGATCCACCGGGGAGCTGTTTTTT. Translated, it gives CASSYRDRSTGELFF.

The CDR3, as DNA: TGTGCCAGCAGTAAACCCAGGGACCTCGGGGAGCTGTTTTTT. Protein: CASSKPRDLGELFF. This sequence joins TRBV7-6 and TRBJ2-2; D is possibly TRBD1 or TRBD2 (5 bases each). This CDR3 is 14 amino acids long. Germline lookup yields CDR1 SGHVS and CDR2 FNYEAQ. V was trimmed by 6 bases and J by 7 bases, leaving 15 bases between them.

The gene calls are TRBV6-6 and TRBJ1-2; TRBD1 might be the D (5 bases). Trimming left V 2 bases short and J 13 bases short, with 17 bases between. This CDR3 region has 13 residues. Germline CDR1 is MNHNY and CDR2 is SVGAGI (reference sequence). Written as DNA, the CDR3 is TGTGCCAGCAGTTACATAGGCGGGGGATCGGGCACCTTC. Its protein product is CASSYIGGGSGTF.